This T cell receptor (beta chain) is drawn from a study of beta chain features in type 1 diabetes. Study background: Patients shared similar age, gender and cell yields with healthy donors. Study-level findings and limits: Shortening that was moderate but significant affected the TCRB CDR3s of Type 1 diabetes patients in all four CD4+ subsets.

This clone was seen a few times. Its antigen is not known. Reverse transcription of all isolated RNA meant that expressed TCRB transcripts were sequenced. The repertoire was sequenced with immunoSEQ multiplex PCR; TCRdb's copy has only in-frame clones and lacks some. The sample has more than 150,000 clones, approximately 8.7% seen once; the top ten hold under 0.75%. Sorting with CD45RO/CCR7/CD25/CD127/CD95/CD27 yielded naive, central memory, regulatory and stem-like memory CD4+ cells. Sort purity for all populations was recorded as exceeding 98%. The CDR3 loop spans 14 amino acids. The V end lost 9 bases, the J end lost 2 bases, and 16 bases lay between the germline ends. Germline V gene data show CDR1 as LNHDA and CDR2 as SQIVND (reference sequence).

The sequenced sample was central memory CD4+ T cells from blood. The sequence came from a woman aged 25 to 39 with type 1 diabetes. This chain connects TRBV19 to TRBJ1-2; the D gene is possibly TRBD1 (5 bases). The CDR3 DNA follows: TGTGCCAGCCACAAATCAGACAGAAACTATGGCTACACCTTC. This codes for CASHKSDRNYGYTF.